The 26 T cell receptor beta chains reported below all come from one sample, sequenced in a study of blood T cell repertoires in COVID-19. Generated by immunoSEQ multiplex PCR, the TCRdb table keeps only in-frame clones and is missing some. The sample carries about 270,000 clones, around nine tenths recorded once. Material: PBMCs or T cells enriched from blood (not recorded which). The origin of the receptors is a woman in her fifties or sixties who had recovered from COVID-19.

The V call is TRBV7-2, the J call TRBJ1-3; possible D gene TRBD1, 5 bases. V lost 3 bases to trimming and J lost 0 bases, with 12 bases between them. From germline, CDR1 is SGHTA and CDR2 FQGNSA. The CDR3 has 16 residues. The CDR3 reads CASSFGSGHSGNTIYF. DNA for the CDR3: TGTGCCAGCAGCTTCGGGTCAGGACACTCTGGAAACACCATATATTTT. The entire variable domain, with the rest obtained from reference TRBV7-2 and TRBJ1-3, is as follows: GAGVSQSPSNKVTEKGKDVELRCDPISGHTALYWYRQSLGQGLEFLIYFQGNSAPDKSGLPSDRFSAERTGGSVSTLTIQRTQQEDSAVYLCASSFGSGHSGNTIYFGEGSWLTVV.

V and J are TRBV4-2 and TRBJ1-1; D may be TRBD1 (5 bases). In germline, CDR1 is LGHNA, CDR2 YNFKEQ. The CDR3 runs to 15 residues. V lost 0 bases and J lost 10, with 18 bases in between. CDR3 in DNA: TGTGCCAGCAGCCAAGATCTAAGGGGAGGAGGGGCAGCTTTCTTT. This sequence encodes CASSQDLRGGGAAFF.

The chain is built from TRBV15 and TRBJ2-7, with a possible D match to TRBD2 (6 bases). Trimming took 5 bases from V and 0 from J, leaving 17 bases between them. CDR1 is LNHNV and CDR2 is YYDKDF in the germline V gene (reference sequence). This CDR3 has 16 residues. Here the CDR3 DNA reads TGTGCCACCAGCTCGTTGCGCGGGGCCCTCTCCTACGAGCAGTACTTC. Translating it yields CATSSLRGALSYEQYF.

The CDR3 DNA sequence: TGTGCCAGCAGCAACGGACTAGCCCGCGAGCAGTACTTC. Protein product: CASSNGLAREQYF. The V call is TRBV7-2, the J call TRBJ2-7, with TRBD2 identical over 8 bases. CDR3 length: 13 amino acids. Trimming at V came to 5 bases and at J to 6 bases, leaving 6 bases not matched to a gene. CDR1 is SGHTA, CDR2 FQGNSA, per germline.

The chain links TRBV15 to TRBJ1-2; D not certain. The CDR3 contains 12 residues. Germline CDR1 reads LNHNV; CDR2 reads YYDKDF (reference sequence). Between the trimmed V and J ends, which lost 0 bases and 7 bases, there was a span of 6 bases. CDR3 in amino acids: CATSRESFGYTF. The CDR3 bases are TGTGCCACCAGCAGAGAATCATTTGGCTACACCTTC.

The J gene is TRBJ2-5, the V gene TRBV7-6; D is ambiguous. Trimming stripped 3 bases from V and 5 bases from J, with 13 bases between. Per the germline V gene, CDR1 is SGHVS and CDR2 is FNYEAQ. The CDR3 is made up of 14 amino acids. The CDR3 DNA is TGTGCCAGCAGCTTCGGTCCGACGAGGGAGACCCAGTACTTC. This codes for CASSFGPTRETQYF.

This chain uses TRBV5-1 with TRBJ1-2; TRBD1 matches at 12 bases. V trimming: 4 bases; J trimming: 4 bases; junction bases outside the gene matches: 5. CDR3 size: 15 residues. Germline V gives CDR1 SGHRS, CDR2 YFSETQ. CDR3 bases: TGCGCCAGCAGCCCGGGGACAGGGGGCGCCTATGGCTACACCTTC. As protein: CASSPGTGGAYGYTF.

The chain links TRBV30 to TRBJ2-1; 9 bases are shared with TRBD1. Germline CDR1 is GTSNPN and CDR2 is SVGIG (reference sequence). V shed 2 bases, J shed 9 bases, and the junction held 11 bases outside the gene matches. This CDR3 has 15 residues. The CDR3 sequence: CAWSPTGTGWIEQFF. The CDR3 DNA reads TGTGCCTGGAGTCCCACCGGGACAGGGTGGATTGAGCAGTTCTTC.

This sequence joins TRBV24-1 and TRBJ2-7; TRBD1 aligns across 7 bases. Per the germline V gene, CDR1 is KGHDR and CDR2 is SFDVKD. V was clipped by 3 bases and J by 3 bases; unmatched bases: 7. The CDR3 totals 15 residues. This CDR3 is CATSDPRDSHYEQYF. The CDR3 DNA is TGTGCCACCAGTGATCCTCGGGACAGCCACTACGAGCAGTACTTC.

In the case of this clone: One end of the junction fails to match germline, which may point to a read error. V usage is TRBV18 and J usage is TRBJ2-2; D remains unclear. Germline V gene data show CDR1 as KGHSH and CDR2 as LQKENI. CDR3 length: 14 residues. The CDR3 reads CASSSPPASGELFF. DNA for the CDR3: TGTGCCAGCTCATCACCCCCGGCTAGCGGGGAGCTGTTTTTT.

DNA for the CDR3: TGTGCCAGCTCACCGCGGACAGGGCCGCAAGACACCATATATTTT. It translates to CASSPRTGPQDTIYF. The rearrangement joins TRBV18 to TRBJ1-3; the match to TRBD1 covers 8 bases. This CDR3 region has 15 residues. Losses at the gene ends were 3 bases for V and 8 bases for J; bases not matched to a gene: 9. CDR1 is KGHSH, CDR2 LQKENI, per germline.

V gene TRBV28 combines with J gene TRBJ2-1; TRBD2 matches 9 bases. V gave up 4 bases and J gave up 5 bases; unmatched junction bases: 3. Germline V lookup: CDR1 MDHEN, CDR2 SYDVKM. This CDR3 spans 14 amino acids. The CDR3 spells CASSSSGINNEQFF. CDR3 sequence (DNA): TGTGCCAGCAGTTCTAGCGGGATAAACAATGAGCAGTTCTTC.

The rearrangement links TRBV5-6 to TRBJ2-7; TRBD1 agrees at 7 bases. Trimming at V came to 1 base and at J to 4 bases, leaving 8 bases not matched to a gene. Germline V gene data show CDR1 as SGHDT and CDR2 as YYEEEE. This CDR3 has 15 residues. The CDR3: CASSLLVTGWYEQYF. In nucleotides, the CDR3 is TGTGCCAGCAGCTTGTTGGTGACAGGGTGGTACGAGCAGTACTTC.

The J gene is TRBJ2-3, the V gene TRBV30; 7 positions match TRBD1. CDR1 is GTSNPN, CDR2 SVGIG, per germline (reference sequence). The V and J ends lost 2 bases and 5 bases, in that order; junction bases with no gene match: 7. CDR3 length equals 14 residues. The CDR3 nucleotides are TGTGCCTGGAGTACGCCACAGGGGATAGATACGCAGTATTTT. Protein sequence: CAWSTPQGIDTQYF.

The chain carries TRBV5-8 and TRBJ1-3; 8 bases align to TRBD1. Germline values: CDR1 SGHTS, CDR2 YDEGEE. Unmatched junction bases numbered 8, after V lost 3 bases and J lost 0 bases. This CDR3 region has 17 residues. This chain's CDR3 is CASSSRQGFPSGNTIYF. DNA of the CDR3: TGTGCCAGCAGCTCCCGACAGGGGTTCCCCTCTGGAAACACCATATATTTT.

The chain couples TRBV14 to TRBJ2-1, with TRBD2 matching 8 bases. V trimming: 5 bases; J trimming: 3 bases; junction bases outside the gene matches: 9. CDR1 and CDR2 (germline): SGHDN, FVKESK. The CDR3 totals 16 residues. The DNA of the CDR3 is TGTGCCAGCAGCTACACCACGGGACTAGTCTACAATGAGCAGTTCTTC. It is translated as CASSYTTGLVYNEQFF.

V usage is TRBV3-1 (or the pseudogene TRBV3-2) and J usage is TRBJ1-6; 9 nucleotides match TRBD1. With 4 bases clipped from V and 9 bases from J, the junction kept 7 bases outside the gene matches. This CDR3 has 15 amino acids. The germline gives CDR1 LGHDT, CDR2 YNNKEL (reference sequence). The CDR3 loop reads CASSPPGQGTSPLHF. In DNA, the CDR3 is TGTGCCAGCAGCCCCCCGGGACAGGGTACTTCACCCCTCCACTTT.

V and J are TRBV5-4 and TRBJ1-2, with 9 nucleotides matching TRBD1. CDR1 is SGHNT, CDR2 YYREEE, per germline (reference sequence). V was pared by 6 bases and J by 2 bases, with 8 bases of the junction left unmatched. The CDR3 is 15 residues long. The CDR3 protein is CASTRGGQGNYGYTF. DNA of the CDR3: TGTGCCAGCACGCGGGGAGGACAGGGGAACTATGGCTACACCTTC.

The rearrangement uses TRBV2 and TRBJ1-1; D perhaps matches TRBD1 (6 bases). Deletions cut 6 bases from V and 0 bases from J, with 8 bases between. The CDR3 has 13 residues. The germline V gene has CDR1 SNHLY and CDR2 FYNNEI. The CDR3 coding sequence is TGTGCCAGCAGGGGGGACATGAACACTGAAGCTTTCTTT. It is translated as CASRGDMNTEAFF.

The genes are TRBV18 and TRBJ2-7; D perhaps matches TRBD1 (6 bases). V was pared by 3 bases and J by 5 bases, with 17 bases between. Germline lookup yields CDR1 KGHSH and CDR2 LQKENI. There are 15 residues in the CDR3. The DNA for the CDR3 is TGTGCCAGCTCACCTTATCAGGGGAGTAGGGACGAGCAGTACTTC. Protein product: CASSPYQGSRDEQYF.

This sequence joins TRBV12-3 or TRBV12-4 and TRBJ2-1; D might be TRBD2 (5 bases). V was pared by 6 bases and J by 10 bases, with 13 bases between. This CDR3 has 12 amino acids. CDR3: CASRPTSGEQFF. CDR3 bases: TGTGCCAGCAGACCAACGAGCGGCGAGCAGTTCTTC.

Points on this clone: One base away lies a much larger clone, so this may be a sequencing read error. The chain links TRBV5-1 to TRBJ1-2; TRBD1 might be the D (6 bases). This CDR3 has 15 amino acids. Germline V gives CDR1 SGHRS, CDR2 YFSETQ. Here the CDR3 reads CASSLTGMANYSYTF. The CDR3 DNA sequence: TGCGCCAGCAGCCTGACAGGCATGGCGAACTATAGCTACACCTTC.

CDR3: CAGYRDCASNEQFF. Here the CDR3 DNA reads TGTGCCGGGTACCGGGACTGCGCCTCCAATGAGCAGTTCTTC. The rearrangement links TRBV7-6 to TRBJ2-1; tentatively, D is TRBD2 (6 bases). Germline lookup yields CDR1 SGHVS and CDR2 FNYEAQ. This CDR3 is 14 amino acids long. V was shortened by 11 bases and J by 6 bases, with 20 bases between the two germline ends.

This chain connects TRBV7-9 to TRBJ2-3; D perhaps matches TRBD2 (6 bases). The CDR3 sequence is 13 residues long. Germline CDR1 and CDR2: SEHNR and FQNEAQ (reference sequence). V lost 11 bases and J 2 bases, leaving 14 bases between the germline ends. CDR3 coding DNA: TGTGCCTCAGAGGCGGGGAACACAGATACGCAGTATTTT. Translated, it gives CASEAGNTDTQYF.

This sequence joins TRBV7-2 and TRBJ2-1, with 7 bases identical to TRBD2. J was trimmed by 3 bases and V by 2 bases; bases with no gene match: 7. The CDR3 length is 16 residues. The germline V gene encodes CDR1 SGHTA and CDR2 FQGNSA. In nucleotides, the CDR3 is TGTGCCAGCAGCTTATTTGTAGCGGGTCACTACAATGAGCAGTTCTTC. This encodes CASSLFVAGHYNEQFF. The complete variable domain, with remaining parts taken from reference TRBV7-2 and TRBJ2-1, reads GAGVSQSPSNKVTEKGKDVELRCDPISGHTALYWYRQSLGQGLEFLIYFQGNSAPDKSGLPSDRFSAERTGGSVSTLTIQRTQQEDSAVYLCASSLFVAGHYNEQFFGPGTRLTVL.

The genes are TRBV3-1 (or the pseudogene TRBV3-2) and TRBJ2-1; TRBD2 matches 11 bases. CDR1 and CDR2 from the germline V gene are LGHDT and YNNKEL (reference sequence). Trimming at V came to 4 bases and at J to 9 bases, leaving 8 bases not matched to a gene. This CDR3 contains 15 residues. The CDR3 DNA sequence: TGTGCCAGCAGCCCGACTAGCGGGACTGGCTCTGAGCAGTTCTTC. It is translated as CASSPTSGTGSEQFF.